The clone carrying this TCR beta chain occurred many times. The antigen is not known. These data are taken from a study of T cell repertoires in cytomegalovirus infection. TCRdb passed the reads through MiXCR, listing each CDR3 protein once. The sample includes roughly 500,000 distinct CDR3 sequences, approximately 17% of them seen just once. With 4 bases removed from V and 1 base from J, the gap between germline ends came to 7 bases. The CDR3 runs 13 residues. Germline CDR1 SGHVS, CDR2 FNYEAQ. Findings and caveats of the study: HLA-C-restricted TCR beta clonotypes specific for CMV led the ex vivo response.

This chain joins TRBV7-6 and TRBJ1-1; D remains unclear. The material sequenced was CD8+ T cells from PBMCs. The sequence was collected from a human donor in good health (CMV status not recorded). Some clones in this sample may be carry-over from other donors' samples. The CDR3 protein is CASSSQRNTEAFF. CDR3 nucleotide sequence: TGTGCCAGCAGCTCACAGCGGAACACTGAAGCTTTCTTT. Together with reference TRBV7-6 and TRBJ1-1, the CDR3 gives the full variable domain: GAGVSQSPRYKVTKRGQDVALRCDPISGHVSLYWYRQALGQGPEFLTYFNYEAQQDKSGLPNDRFSAERPEGSISTLTIQRTEQRDSAMYRCASSSQRNTEAFFGQGTRLTVV.